This TCR beta chain was found in a study of T cell responses to AZD1222 COVID-19 vaccine. Details on this clone: Its antigen is undetermined.

Repertoires were generated with immunoSEQ multiplex PCR, while TCRdb's copy carries only in-frame clones and drops some. The sample lists tens of thousands of clones; roughly 88% were seen once. Findings of the study overall: Rises in breadth and depth of Spike-specific TCRs came after two AZD1222 doses.

The specimen comprised peripheral blood, sampled on day 0 of AZD1222 vaccination. The sequence derives from an adult in good health.

DNA of the CDR3: TGTGCCAGTAGTATGCGAGCGGATGGGGCCACAGATACGCAGTATTTT. As protein: CASSMRADGATDTQYF. The chain combines TRBV19 with TRBJ2-3; the D gene could be TRBD1 or TRBD2 (5 bases each). Trimming cost V 3 bases and J 2 bases, with 15 bases left between them. Germline loops: CDR1 LNHDA, CDR2 SQIVND (reference sequence). This CDR3 contains 16 residues.